The clone carrying this T cell receptor (beta chain) was counted once. The data are from a study of T cell changes during pregnancy in multiple sclerosis. Clones were sequenced by immunoSEQ multiplex PCR, and TCRdb holds only the in-frame ones, with some missing. The profile shows 40,000 or so clones, about 88% of them singletons. Germline V lookup: CDR1 SGHVS, CDR2 FNYEAQ. V lost 0 bases, J lost 9 bases, and 24 bases lay in between. The CDR3 extends over 18 amino acids. This clonotype was sampled from a female donor with multiple sclerosis, enrolled in a pregnancy study. Sequenced material: CD8+ T cells from peripheral blood mononuclear cells, taken in the third trimester of pregnancy. The chain combines TRBV7-6 with TRBJ2-1; tentative D call: TRBD1 (7 bases). The CDR3: CASSLAGGHLTGYVEQFF. The CDR3 nucleotides read TGTGCCAGCAGCTTAGCGGGGGGCCACCTGACAGGGTATGTTGAGCAGTTCTTC.